This T cell receptor (beta chain) was sequenced for a study of cytomegalovirus exposure and HLA in healthy donors. With 8 bases clipped from V and 4 bases from J, the junction kept 7 bases outside the gene matches. This CDR3 has 15 residues. The germline CDR1 and CDR2 sequences are MRHNA and SNTAGT. Researchers ran the PCR with 60 Vbeta and 13 Jbeta primers. Data came from immunoSEQ multiplex PCR; TCRdb stores just in-frame clones and leaves some out. Reported are around 140,000 clones; the ten largest clones contain approximately 1.5%. Healthy individuals who donated bone marrow served as the donors.

This chain connects TRBV6-4 to TRBJ2-3, with 12 bases lining up with TRBD2. This TCR came from a woman aged 40 to 55 in good health and CMV-seronegative. The sequencing sample was made of PBMCs. The CDR3 DNA is TGTGCCAGCTCGCTCACTAGCGGGGGGTCAGATACGCAGTATTTT. Translation gives CASSLTSGGSDTQYF.